This T cell receptor (beta chain) was identified in a study of graft-versus-host responses after intestinal transplantation. Whole-study context: Among the recipients, transplants were multivisceral, liver-intestinal, or isolated intestinal. Every recipient had anti-thymocyte globulin induction and roughly 3 years of tacrolimus plus steroids.

Regarding this clone: Antigen unknown.

Germline V lookup: CDR1 MNHEY, CDR2 SMNVEV (reference sequence). The V and J ends lost 6 bases and 5 bases, in that order; junction bases with no gene match: 0. The CDR3 contains 11 residues. Study-wide points: There were GvH clones found in recipient marrow, and some of them appeared first in ileum or blood.

Assay used: immunoSEQ multiplex PCR; TCRdb lists only in-frame clones, some missing. In the table there are some 15,000 clones, approximately 80% of which are singletons. Tissue from the graft was processed to free its intraepithelial and lamina propria lymphocytes. The TCR was taken from a human patient who received an intestinal transplant, so some T cells may come from the graft donor. The input for sequencing was ileum tissue, taken roughly 600 days after intestinal transplantation. V and J are TRBV27 and TRBJ1-2; 7 nucleotides align to TRBD1. CDR3 bases: TGTGCCAGCAGACAGGGGTATGGCTACACCTTC. Translation: CASRQGYGYTF.